Listed here are 23 T cell receptor beta chains from one sample, sequenced in a study of cytomegalovirus exposure and HLA in healthy donors. Both 60 Vbeta primers and 13 Jbeta primers went into the PCR. Clones were read by immunoSEQ multiplex PCR, and TCRdb kept only the in-frame ones, dropping some. Counted here are 120,000 or so clones, more than 70% occurring once; the ten biggest clones make up 3% to 4.5%. The sequenced sample consisted of PBMCs. The source of these receptors is a man aged 30 to 45 in good health and CMV-seronegative.

This clone was observed a handful of times. This chain links TRBV7-9 with TRBJ1-2, with D maybe TRBD1 (5 bases). V lost 5 bases and J 7 bases, leaving 11 bases between the germline ends. Looked up from germline, CDR1 is SEHNR and CDR2 is FQNEAQ (reference sequence). This CDR3 region has 12 residues. The CDR3 here is CASSDDSAGYTF. In nucleotides, the CDR3 is TGTGCCAGCAGCGACGACAGTGCTGGCTACACCTTC.

This chain links TRBV28 with TRBJ2-7; a possible D gene is TRBD2 (5 bases). Germline V gives CDR1 MDHEN, CDR2 SYDVKM. This CDR3 comprises 15 residues. V lost 1 base and J lost 0, with 10 bases in between. The CDR3 coding sequence is TGTGCCAGCAGTTTATTGAGCGGAAGCTCCTACGAGCAGTACTTC. Translation: CASSLLSGSSYEQYF.

The J gene is TRBJ1-4, the V gene TRBV4-3; D remains ambiguous. Trimming removed 2 bases from V and 0 bases from J, with 7 bases in between. The CDR3 covers 15 residues. CDR1 is LGHNA and CDR2 is YSLEER in the germline V gene. The CDR3 sequence: CASSQTVATNEKLFF. CDR3 in DNA: TGCGCCAGCAGCCAAACGGTGGCAACTAATGAAAAACTGTTTTTT.

This clone was counted many times. The genes are TRBV19 and TRBJ1-5, with a tentative D call TRBD1 (5 bases). V lost 6 bases to trimming and J lost 0 bases, with 12 bases between them. Germline lookup yields CDR1 LNHDA and CDR2 SQIVND (reference sequence). This CDR3 comprises 15 residues. This CDR3 is CASSDSSYSNQPQHF. CDR3 in DNA: TGTGCCAGTAGCGACAGTTCTTATAGCAATCAGCCCCAGCATTTT. Looking up the rest from reference TRBV19 and TRBJ1-5 gives the full variable domain: DGGITQSPKYLFRKEGQNVTLSCEQNLNHDAMYWYRQDPGQGLRLIYYSQIVNDFQKGDIAEGYSVSREKKESFPLTVTSAQKNPTAFYLCASSDSSYSNQPQHFGDGTRLSIL.

The chain uses TRBV5-1 and TRBJ2-5; 7 nucleotides line up with TRBD1. The trim removed 3 bases at V and 5 bases at J, leaving 10 bases unmatched. Germline V gene data show CDR1 as SGHRS and CDR2 as YFSETQ. The CDR3 loop spans 15 amino acids. DNA of the CDR3: TGCGCCAGCAGCTCAAGCCAAACAGGGGCCGAGACCCAGTACTTC. It yields the protein CASSSSQTGAETQYF.

The rearrangement joins TRBV25-1 to TRBJ1-3; D is perhaps TRBD1 (5 bases). The CDR3 has 13 residues. CDR1 MGHDK and CDR2 SYGVNS come from the germline V gene. The ends were cut back, 6 bases at V and 4 bases at J, with 10 bases in the middle. In nucleotides, the CDR3 is TGTGCCAGCAGGGTGACAGCCGGAAACACCATATATTTT. This sequence encodes CASRVTAGNTIYF.

The CDR3 protein is CASSQAATSGGAVDTQYF. The DNA for the CDR3 is TGTGCCAGCAGCCAAGCGGCAACTAGCGGGGGGGCCGTAGATACGCAGTATTTT. This chain connects TRBV4-2 to TRBJ2-3; 13 bases fit TRBD2. Unmatched junction bases numbered 9, after V lost 1 base and J lost 5 bases. CDR1 LGHNA and CDR2 YNFKEQ come from the germline V gene. The CDR3 runs 18 residues.

This clone was seen more than once but under ten times. The chain uses TRBV7-9 and TRBJ1-5; TRBD1 is a possible D gene (5 bases). Germline assignment: CDR1 SEHNR and CDR2 FQNEAQ (reference sequence). V lost 5 bases, J lost 3 bases, and 11 bases lay in between. CDR3 length: 14 residues. As DNA, the CDR3 is TGTGCCAGCAGCCTTGGAGGGGACAATCAGCCCCAGCATTTT. Amino acid sequence: CASSLGGDNQPQHF. Variable domain in full (rest from reference TRBV7-9 and TRBJ1-5): DTGVSQNPRHKITKRGQNVTFRCDPISEHNRLYWYRQTLGQGPEFLTYFQNEAQLEKSRLLSDRFSAERPKGSFSTLEIQRTEQGDSAMYLCASSLGGDNQPQHFGDGTRLSIL.

About this clone itself: One junction end does not reproduce the germline sequence, and a read error may be involved. The chain is built from TRBV4-1 and TRBJ1-4, with D possibly TRBD1 on 5 matching bases. CDR1 and CDR2 (germline): MGHRA, YSYEKL. This CDR3 has 15 residues. The CDR3 sequence is CASSKDGGGNEKLFF. The CDR3 nucleotides read TGCGCCAGCAGCAAAGATGGGGGGGGTAATGAAAAACTGTTTTTT.

This chain links TRBV5-1 with TRBJ1-1; perhaps TRBD1 as D (5 bases). V lost 5 bases, J lost 4 bases, and 15 bases lay in between. CDR3 length equals 14 residues. Per germline, CDR1 SGHRS and CDR2 YFSETQ. CDR3 region: CASRGQGSSTEAFF. The CDR3 region has the DNA TGCGCCAGCAGAGGCCAGGGTTCGAGCACTGAAGCTTTCTTT.

This clone appeared a few times. The chain combines TRBV4-1 with TRBJ2-2, with TRBD1 matching over 10 bases. Trimming cost V 3 bases and J 6 bases; bases outside gene matches: 7. CDR1 is MGHRA, CDR2 YSYEKL, per germline. There are 16 residues in the CDR3. CDR3: CASSHPGQGLPGELFF. The CDR3 nucleotides read TGCGCCAGCAGCCACCCGGGACAGGGGCTTCCCGGGGAGCTGTTTTTT.

The gene calls are TRBV7-8 and TRBJ1-5; tentative D call: TRBD1 (5 bases). The CDR3 length is 16 residues. V shed 4 bases and J shed 3 bases, with 16 bases lying between them. From germline, CDR1 is SGHVS and CDR2 FQNEAQ. In DNA, the CDR3 is TGTGCCAGCAGCTATTATCGACAGATATTCAATCAGCCCCAGCATTTT. This sequence encodes CASSYYRQIFNQPQHF.

The chain uses TRBV10-2 and TRBJ2-5; 8 nucleotides match TRBD1. Unmatched junction bases numbered 8, after V lost 6 bases and J lost 2 bases. The CDR3 is 15 amino acids. Germline values: CDR1 WSHSY, CDR2 SAAADI. The CDR3 DNA follows: TGCGCCAGCAGGGAAGGACAGGGCCTGCAAGAGACCCAGTACTTC. Residues: CASREGQGLQETQYF.

This clone has a handful of counts. J is TRBJ1-4 and V is TRBV4-1, with TRBD1 matching over 9 bases. Trimming removed 3 bases from V and 6 bases from J; junction bases left unmatched: 5. This CDR3 is 15 amino acids long. The germline V gene has CDR1 MGHRA and CDR2 YSYEKL. CDR3 DNA sequence: TGCGCCAGCAGCCAGGGGGACAGGGATGATGAAAAACTGTTTTTT. It codes for CASSQGDRDDEKLFF.

This rearrangement joins TRBV10-1 to TRBJ1-1; D may be TRBD1 (5 bases). Trimming removed 6 bases from V and 0 bases from J, with 14 bases in between. Germline CDR1 WNHNN, CDR2 SYGVQD (reference sequence). CDR3 length: 15 amino acids. The CDR3 region is CASSDSDSLNTEAFF. CDR3 coding DNA: TGCGCCAGCAGCGATTCAGACAGTCTGAACACTGAAGCTTTCTTT.

Worth noting for this clone: The junction shows a germline mismatch at one end, possibly a read error. The rearrangement joins TRBV4-2 to TRBJ1-5; 7 bases map to TRBD1. This CDR3 has 14 residues. The germline V gene has CDR1 LGHNA and CDR2 YNFKEQ. The CDR3 coding sequence is TGTACCAGCAGCCCGGACAGGAGCAATCAGCCCCAGCATTTT. Protein: CTSSPDRSNQPQHF.

This chain links TRBV7-2 with TRBJ2-7; TRBD2 matches 14 bases. Germline CDR1 SGHTA, CDR2 FQGNSA. This CDR3 contains 14 residues. V gave up 3 bases and J gave up 7 bases; unmatched junction bases: 2. The CDR3 is CASSLTSGGVEQYF. The CDR3 DNA is TGTGCCAGCAGCTTGACTAGCGGGGGGGTGGAGCAGTACTTC.

This chain joins TRBV10-3 and TRBJ1-5, with 7 nucleotides matching TRBD1. Germline V gene data show CDR1 as ENHRY and CDR2 as SYGVKD. V dropped 6 bases and J dropped 0; count of bases not matched to a gene: 14. This CDR3 spans 18 amino acids. CDR3 amino acids: CAIRPGQLIPYSNQPQHF. Written as DNA, the CDR3 is TGTGCCATCAGACCGGGACAGCTCATTCCTTATAGCAATCAGCCCCAGCATTTT.

This clone has a single count. The V gene is TRBV6-1, the J gene TRBJ2-3; tentative D call: TRBD1 (5 bases). Between the trimmed V and J ends, which lost 5 bases and 6 bases, there was a span of 12 bases. CDR1 MNHNS and CDR2 SASEGT come from the germline V gene. CDR3 length: 13 amino acids. The CDR3 sequence is CASSRQGGDTQYF. CDR3 coding DNA: TGTGCCAGCAGTCGGCAGGGTGGCGATACGCAGTATTTT.

In this sample, this clone turned up a few times. V is TRBV11-2 and J is TRBJ2-7, with 10 bases aligning to TRBD1. Germline V gives CDR1 SGHAT, CDR2 FQNNGV. The CDR3 loop spans 16 amino acids. V was pared by 1 base and J by 3 bases, with 6 bases of the junction left unmatched. Here the CDR3 DNA reads TGTGCCAGCAGCTTAGGAGGCGGGACAGGGGTCTACGAGCAGTACTTC. Encoded protein: CASSLGGGTGVYEQYF.

The rearrangement links TRBV4-2 to TRBJ2-7; perhaps TRBD2 as D (5 bases). From germline, CDR1 is LGHNA and CDR2 YNFKEQ. The length of the CDR3 is 15 residues. Trimming took 3 bases from V and 6 from J, leaving 18 bases between them. CDR3 amino acids: CASSQSRDPIGEQYF. CDR3 nucleotide sequence: TGTGCCAGCAGCCAGAGCCGGGATCCGATCGGCGAGCAGTACTTC.

In this sample, this clone turned up once. The rearrangement links TRBV5-1 to TRBJ1-1; TRBD1 might be the D (5 bases). Germline V gene lookup returns CDR1 SGHRS and CDR2 YFSETQ. Trimming removed 0 bases from V and 1 base from J, with 10 bases in between. CDR3 size: 15 residues. The CDR3 loop reads CASSLAIDRNTEAFF. The DNA of the CDR3 is TGCGCCAGCAGCTTGGCCATTGACAGGAACACTGAAGCTTTCTTT.

This clone was seen a few times. The V gene is TRBV6-1, the J gene TRBJ1-2; no firm D call. Germline values: CDR1 MNHNS, CDR2 SASEGT. The CDR3 has 11 residues. Trimming took off 5 bases at V and 6 bases at J, with 7 bases between the two ends. CDR3 protein: CASSPRDGYTF. CDR3 coding DNA: TGTGCCAGCAGTCCCCGAGATGGCTACACCTTC.